Listed here are 27 T cell receptor beta chains from one sample, sequenced in a study of control samples from healthy donors and cancer patients. Clones were read by immunoSEQ multiplex PCR, and TCRdb kept only the in-frame ones, dropping some. The sample yields around 100,000 clones, about nine tenths seen once. Material for sequencing was blood. The origin of the receptors is a woman aged 18-29 years in good health.

This rearrangement joins TRBV7-9 to TRBJ2-7, with D maybe TRBD1 (5 bases). V was pared by 5 bases and J by 2 bases, with 10 bases between. The CDR3 has 13 amino acids. Germline assignment: CDR1 SEHNR and CDR2 FQNEAQ (reference sequence). CDR3 sequence reads: CASSPLGAYEQYF. CDR3 nucleotide sequence: TGTGCCAGCAGCCCCTTAGGGGCCTACGAGCAGTACTTC.

The chain combines TRBV5-8 with TRBJ1-2, with 7 bases fitting TRBD1. V trimming: 0 bases; J trimming: 4 bases; junction bases outside the gene matches: 9. Germline CDR1 reads SGHTS; CDR2 reads YDEGEE. The CDR3 runs to 16 residues. Here the CDR3 reads CASSLGDRAPLYGYTF. The CDR3 DNA reads as TGTGCCAGCAGCTTGGGAGACAGGGCTCCCCTCTATGGCTACACCTTC.

The rearrangement links TRBV7-6 to TRBJ2-2; no clear D gene. Per germline, CDR1 SGHVS and CDR2 FNYEAQ. This CDR3 contains 13 residues. V was trimmed by 4 bases and J by 5 bases, leaving 8 bases between them. CDR3: CASSSESTGELFF. The CDR3, as DNA: TGTGCCAGCAGCTCCGAATCGACCGGGGAGCTGTTTTTT.

The chain carries TRBV9 and TRBJ1-1; 7 bases are shared with TRBD1. Trimming removed 4 bases from V and 5 bases from J; junction bases left unmatched: 5. The CDR3 is 13 residues long. CDR1 SGDLS and CDR2 YYNGEE come from the germline V gene. The CDR3 loop reads CASSLTGETEAFF. CDR3 DNA sequence: TGTGCCAGCAGCCTTACAGGGGAGACTGAAGCTTTCTTT.

This chain uses TRBV3-1 (or the pseudogene TRBV3-2) with TRBJ2-7, with TRBD1 identical over 7 bases. The CDR3 has 15 amino acids. Trimming cost V 4 bases and J 4 bases; bases outside gene matches: 10. Germline CDR1 is LGHDT and CDR2 is YNNKEL (reference sequence). CDR3 coding DNA: TGTGCCAGCAGCCCCATCCTCTCCAGGGGGTACGAGCAGTACTTC. Protein sequence: CASSPILSRGYEQYF.

The chain links TRBV5-1 to TRBJ1-2, with D possibly matching TRBD1 (5 bases). The V end was cut by 0 bases, the J end by 8 bases, with 14 bases between. This CDR3 has 14 amino acids. Germline V gene data show CDR1 as SGHRS and CDR2 as YFSETQ. The CDR3 here is CASSLDPGSGGYTF. CDR3 in DNA: TGCGCCAGCAGCTTGGACCCAGGGTCGGGGGGCTACACCTTC. Combining the CDR3 with reference TRBV5-1 and TRBJ1-2 gives the whole variable domain KAGVTQTPRYLIKTRGQQVTLSCSPISGHRSVSWYQQTPGQGLQFLFEYFSETQRNKGNFPGRFSGRQFSNSRSEMNVSTLELGDSALYLCASSLDPGSGGYTFGSGTRLTVV.

This chain joins TRBV4-1 and TRBJ1-1; D gene ambiguous. Trimming pared 0 bases from V and 0 bases from J, leaving 8 bases between. Germline V gives CDR1 MGHRA, CDR2 YSYEKL. CDR3 size: 15 residues. CDR3 sequence reads: CASSQDLRMNTEAFF. As DNA, the CDR3 is TGCGCCAGCAGCCAAGATCTACGGATGAACACTGAAGCTTTCTTT.

The rearrangement joins TRBV5-4 to TRBJ1-1; D possibly corresponds to TRBD1 (6 bases). The CDR3 spans 15 residues. Trimming pared 2 bases from V and 3 bases from J, leaving 14 bases between. Per germline, CDR1 SGHNT and CDR2 YYREEE (reference sequence). The CDR3 protein is CASSFARGGDTEAFF. The CDR3 DNA follows: TGTGCCAGCAGCTTTGCCAGGGGCGGGGACACTGAAGCTTTCTTT.

The chain links TRBV4-1 to TRBJ1-2; D gene ambiguous. This CDR3 is 15 amino acids long. V was shortened by 1 base and J by 3 bases, with 12 bases between the two germline ends. Germline V gives CDR1 MGHRA, CDR2 YSYEKL. DNA of the CDR3: TGCGCCAGCAGCCAAGTGACATCTCCGGACTATGGCTACACCTTC. The encoded protein is CASSQVTSPDYGYTF.

V gene TRBV13 combines with J gene TRBJ2-7; TRBD1 matches 8 bases. V lost 3 bases, J lost 4 bases, and 5 bases stayed unmatched. The CDR3 is 14 residues long. The germline V gene has CDR1 PRHDT and CDR2 FYEKMQ (reference sequence). In DNA form, the CDR3 reads TGTGCCAGCAGCTTGACAGGGGCCATTTACGAGCAGTACTTC. Amino acid sequence: CASSLTGAIYEQYF.

This chain uses TRBV6-2 or TRBV6-3 with TRBJ2-7; the match to TRBD1 covers 7 bases. This CDR3 is built from 13 residues. The V gene end was trimmed by 5 bases and the J gene end by 4 bases; junction bases not matched to a gene: 5. Germline V gene sequence: CDR1 MNHEY, CDR2 SVGEGT. The CDR3 is CASSRDRQYEQYF. The CDR3 DNA is TGTGCCAGCAGTCGGGACAGACAGTACGAGCAGTACTTC.

DNA for the CDR3: TGTGCCAGCAGTGAACTCCGGACAGGGTGGGAGACCCAGTACTTC. This gives the protein CASSELRTGWETQYF. The chain has TRBV2 and TRBJ2-5; 8 nucleotides agree with TRBD1. Germline V gene sequence: CDR1 SNHLY, CDR2 FYNNEI. The junction had 7 bases not matched to a gene; V was cut back by 2 bases and J by 5 bases. The CDR3 is 15 residues long.

The CDR3 region is CASSQAFRDSGYTF. The CDR3 nucleotides are TGTGCCAGCAGCCAAGCCTTCCGGGACAGCGGCTACACCTTC. The chain couples TRBV3-1 (or the pseudogene TRBV3-2) to TRBJ1-2, with 7 bases fitting TRBD1. The CDR3 sequence is 14 residues long. V dropped 1 base and J dropped 8; count of bases not matched to a gene: 7. The germline V gene has CDR1 LGHDT and CDR2 YNNKEL (reference sequence).

Of note for this clone: One end of the junction is discordant with germline, which a read error may explain. This chain links TRBV27 with TRBJ2-5; D possibly corresponds to TRBD1 (6 bases). CDR1 and CDR2 (germline): MNHEY, SMNVEV (reference sequence). CDR3 length: 14 residues. The CDR3 is CANSFNRVGETQYF. DNA for the CDR3: TGTGCCAACAGTTTCAACAGGGTGGGGGAGACCCAGTACTTC.

This clone was seen a few times. The chain employs TRBV27 and TRBJ1-5; D remains unclear. The germline CDR1 and CDR2 sequences are MNHEY and SMNVEV (reference sequence). V gave up 2 bases and J gave up 0 bases, with 8 bases separating them. This CDR3 is 15 amino acids long. Written as DNA, the CDR3 is TGTGCCAGCAGTTTAACGTCTTATAGCAATCAGCCCCAGCATTTT. It yields the protein CASSLTSYSNQPQHF.

This rearrangement joins TRBV9 to TRBJ2-3, with a tentative D call TRBD1 (6 bases). Trimming took off 2 bases at V and 3 bases at J, with 13 bases between the two ends. Germline lookup yields CDR1 SGDLS and CDR2 YYNGEE. The CDR3 runs to 15 residues. CDR3 protein: CASSVDPRGTDTQYF. The CDR3 DNA reads TGTGCCAGCAGCGTTGACCCCAGGGGAACAGATACGCAGTATTTT.

V gene TRBV5-1 combines with J gene TRBJ1-1, with TRBD1 as a possible D gene (5 bases). The CDR3 is made up of 16 amino acids. The V gene lost 1 base and the J gene lost 7 bases, with 20 bases spanning the gap. Germline assignment: CDR1 SGHRS and CDR2 YFSETQ. This chain's CDR3 is CASSLRSPPGTNEAFF. Here the CDR3 DNA reads TGCGCCAGCAGCTTGAGGTCCCCCCCAGGGACCAATGAAGCTTTCTTT.

The chain is built from TRBV6-5 and TRBJ2-3; D might be TRBD1 or TRBD2, each matching 7 bases. The CDR3 totals 16 residues. V dropped 2 bases and J dropped 4 bases, with 16 bases sitting between them. CDR1 is MNHEY, CDR2 SVGAGI, per germline. The CDR3 protein is CASSYGGGRGADTQYF. The CDR3 DNA is TGTGCCAGCAGTTACGGAGGGGGCCGGGGGGCAGATACGCAGTATTTT.

The chain carries TRBV14 and TRBJ2-3, with D uncertain. The CDR3 has 13 residues. V was trimmed by 1 base and J by 6 bases, leaving 8 bases between them. The germline gives CDR1 SGHDN, CDR2 FVKESK. The CDR3 reads CASSQVVWDTQYF. The CDR3 DNA reads as TGTGCCAGCAGCCAAGTAGTTTGGGATACGCAGTATTTT.

V is TRBV28 and J is TRBJ2-2; TRBD2 aligns across 7 bases. Germline V CDR1 and CDR2: MDHEN, SYDVKM. The V gene end was trimmed by 2 bases and the J gene end by 5 bases; junction bases not matched to a gene: 14. The CDR3 is 18 amino acids. The CDR3 DNA follows: TGTGCCAGCAGTTTACATGGGGGTAGCGGGTTATTTACCGGGGAGCTGTTTTTT. As protein: CASSLHGGSGLFTGELFF.

The chain carries TRBV6-5 and TRBJ2-7; no clear D gene. The CDR3 sequence is 13 residues long. Germline values: CDR1 MNHEY, CDR2 SVGAGI. Trimming took off 0 bases at V and 4 bases at J, with 7 bases between the two ends. CDR3: CASSYSKGYEQYF. The CDR3 DNA sequence: TGTGCCAGCAGTTACTCGAAGGGTTACGAGCAGTACTTC.

This clone occurred a few times. This sequence joins TRBV6-6 and TRBJ2-3; maybe TRBD1 (6 bases). CDR1 MNHNY and CDR2 SVGAGI come from the germline V gene (reference sequence). The CDR3 runs 14 residues. Trimming pared 0 bases from V and 3 bases from J, leaving 7 bases between. The CDR3 spells CASSYSGTTDTQYF. CDR3 sequence (DNA): TGTGCCAGCAGTTACTCCGGGACAACAGATACGCAGTATTTT.

This clone was recorded a few times. The chain carries TRBV14 and TRBJ2-1, with D possibly being TRBD2 (7 bases). V was cut by 4 bases and J by 7 bases, with 26 bases left in between. Germline CDR1 is SGHDN and CDR2 is FVKESK. This CDR3 spans 18 amino acids. The CDR3 sequence is CASSPWGGAGSGRNEQFF. CDR3 bases: TGTGCCAGCAGCCCCTGGGGGGGGGCGGGCTCGGGGCGAAATGAGCAGTTCTTC. The variable domain in full, with the rest retrieved from reference TRBV14 and TRBJ2-1, is EAGVTQFPSHSVIEKGQTVTLRCDPISGHDNLYWYRRVMGKEIKFLLHFVKESKQDESGMPNNRFLAERTGGTYSTLKVQPAELEDSGVYFCASSPWGGAGSGRNEQFFGPGTRLTVL.

The rearrangement links TRBV18 to TRBJ1-1; D call uncertain. CDR1 is KGHSH and CDR2 is LQKENI in the germline V gene. CDR3 size: 12 residues. The V gene lost 2 bases and the J gene lost 1 base, with 2 bases spanning the gap. The CDR3 DNA reads as TGTGCCAGCTCACCAGGGAACACTGAAGCTTTCTTT. This gives the protein CASSPGNTEAFF.

The chain has TRBV15 and TRBJ2-2, with 9 nucleotides matching TRBD1. Germline V CDR1 and CDR2: LNHNV, YYDKDF (reference sequence). CDR3 length equals 15 residues. J was trimmed by 6 bases and V by 3 bases; bases with no gene match: 5. CDR3 in amino acids: CATSSRDRDPGELFF. Written as DNA, the CDR3 is TGTGCCACCAGCAGCCGGGACAGGGACCCCGGGGAGCTGTTTTTT.

This rearrangement joins TRBV5-4 to TRBJ2-7; possibly TRBD2 for D (5 bases). This CDR3 is built from 13 residues. Per the germline V gene, CDR1 is SGHNT and CDR2 is YYREEE (reference sequence). The germline V and J ends were trimmed by 5 bases and 6 bases, with 15 bases remaining between them. The CDR3 loop reads CASREDLGSEQYF. Written as DNA, the CDR3 is TGTGCCAGCAGGGAGGATCTCGGATCCGAGCAGTACTTC.

The chain links TRBV21-1 to TRBJ1-2; the table's D call TRBD1 went unverified against the DNA. TRBV21-1 is a pseudogene locus. The CDR3 consists of 13 residues. This CDR3 reads CASSKEGAFGYTF. CDR3 DNA: TGTGCCAGCAGCAAAGAGGGGGCGTTTGGCTACACCTTC.